The 18 T cell receptor beta chains presented below share a single source sample, sequenced in a study of T-cell reconstitution after alpha-beta-depleted transplantation in children. The library targeted TCRbeta and was prepared with unique molecular identifiers. From the PCR reads, TCRdb called clonotypes with MiXCR, one entry per CDR3 protein. The sample contains almost 600,000 distinct CDR3 sequences, 25% to 30% of which appear only once. Sequencing used PBMCs, obtained before TCRalphabeta/CD19-depleted stem cell transplant. The receptor set was obtained from a boy younger than two with Wiskott-Aldrich syndrome, due to receive a stem cell transplant.

V is TRBV5-1 and J is TRBJ2-1, with D possibly matching TRBD2 (5 bases). In germline, CDR1 is SGHRS, CDR2 YFSETQ. Trimming took off 0 bases at V and 3 bases at J, with 10 bases between the two ends. This CDR3 is 15 amino acids long. CDR3: CASSLERTLYNEQFF. The CDR3 DNA sequence: TGCGCCAGCAGCTTGGAGCGGACCCTCTACAATGAGCAGTTCTTC.

V gene TRBV28 combines with J gene TRBJ1-2; D is perhaps TRBD1 (5 bases). In germline, CDR1 is MDHEN, CDR2 SYDVKM. V was clipped by 1 base and J by 4 bases, with 19 bases between them. The CDR3 extends over 17 amino acids. This CDR3 is CASSLFPKDSLPYGYTF. CDR3 DNA: TGTGCCAGCAGTTTATTCCCGAAAGACAGTCTGCCCTATGGCTACACCTTC.

The chain couples TRBV7-9 to TRBJ1-1; no firm D call. This CDR3 has 17 amino acids. The germline gives CDR1 SEHNR, CDR2 FQNEAQ (reference sequence). V lost 1 base and J lost 0, with 15 bases in between. The CDR3 sequence: CASSLGAEYKLNTEAFF. Written as DNA, the CDR3 is TGTGCCAGCAGCTTAGGGGCTGAGTACAAATTGAACACTGAAGCTTTCTTT.

The rearrangement uses TRBV4-1 and TRBJ2-1, with TRBD1 identical over 9 bases. With V trimmed by 3 bases and J by 6 bases, 9 bases remained unmatched. This CDR3 region has 16 residues. Per the germline V gene, CDR1 is MGHRA and CDR2 is YSYEKL. The CDR3, as DNA: TGCGCCAGCAGCCAGTCGTCAGGGACAGGGATCAATGAGCAGTTCTTC. The encoded protein is CASSQSSGTGINEQFF.

This clonotype was seen only a few times. The gene calls are TRBV27 and TRBJ1-4, with D unclear. CDR1 MNHEY and CDR2 SMNVEV come from the germline V gene (reference sequence). CDR3 length: 14 amino acids. V was clipped by 7 bases and J by 8 bases, with 17 bases between them. The DNA for the CDR3 is TGTGCCAGCACAAGATTCCGAAGGTCCGAAAAACTGTTTTTT. This codes for CASTRFRRSEKLFF.

In this sample, this clonotype turned up a few times. The rearrangement joins TRBV15 to TRBJ2-5; D is ambiguous. The CDR3 loop spans 15 amino acids. V was trimmed by 1 base and J by 1 base, leaving 10 bases between them. Germline assignment: CDR1 LNHNV and CDR2 YYDKDF (reference sequence). CDR3 sequence: CATSRVRQLQETQYF. The CDR3 DNA sequence: TGTGCCACCAGCAGAGTCCGGCAGCTCCAAGAGACCCAGTACTTC.

This clonotype occurred a few times. V and J are TRBV12-3 or TRBV12-4 and TRBJ2-3; 7 nucleotides align to TRBD2. This CDR3 is built from 14 residues. V trimming: 6 bases; J trimming: 0 bases; junction bases outside the gene matches: 3. The CDR3: CASRGRGSTDTQYF. In DNA, the CDR3 is TGTGCCAGCAGGGGGAGGGGTAGCACAGATACGCAGTATTTT.

This clonotype has just a few counts. This chain connects TRBV4-2 to TRBJ1-5; TRBD1 is a possible D gene (6 bases). The CDR3 is made up of 15 amino acids. Germline V gene data show CDR1 as LGHNA and CDR2 as YNFKEQ. V shed 6 bases and J shed 5 bases, with 17 bases lying between them. The CDR3 region is CASRLTGGGYQPQHF. In DNA form, the CDR3 reads TGTGCCAGCAGACTTACCGGGGGCGGATATCAGCCCCAGCATTTT.

In its sample, this clonotype was seen a few times. The chain's CDR3 is CASSAVDRRAGELFF. As DNA, the CDR3 is TGTGCCAGCAGTGCGGTGGACAGGCGGGCCGGGGAGCTGTTTTTT. The chain couples TRBV27 to TRBJ2-2, with 7 bases lining up with TRBD1. V lost 5 bases, J lost 6 bases, and 9 bases stayed unmatched. The CDR3 is 15 residues long. The germline gives CDR1 MNHEY, CDR2 SMNVEV (reference sequence).

This clonotype was detected only a few times. The chain links TRBV29-1 to TRBJ2-2; D may be TRBD2 (5 bases). V lost 1 base and J 7 bases, leaving 10 bases between the germline ends. CDR1 is SQVTM, CDR2 ANQGSEA, per germline. CDR3 length equals 13 residues. This CDR3 is CSVEVDLVGELFF. CDR3 sequence (DNA): TGCAGCGTTGAAGTGGACTTGGTCGGGGAGCTGTTTTTT.

This clonotype was counted between two and nine times. The V call is TRBV29-1, the J call TRBJ1-1, with TRBD1 identical over 7 bases. The CDR3 extends over 14 amino acids. V was pared by 4 bases and J by 4 bases, with 9 bases of the junction left unmatched. Germline CDR1 and CDR2: SQVTM and ANQGSEA. CDR3 coding DNA: TGCAGCGTTGGGAGGGGGCGGGGGATCACTGAAGCTTTCTTT. This codes for CSVGRGRGITEAFF.

This chain links TRBV6-5 with TRBJ2-1; 9 bases fit TRBD2. V was clipped by 1 base and J by 3 bases; unmatched bases: 4. This CDR3 has 16 residues. Germline V lookup: CDR1 MNHEY, CDR2 SVGAGI. CDR3: CASSYLREGLYNEQFF. CDR3 DNA: TGTGCCAGCAGTTACTTGCGGGAGGGCCTCTACAATGAGCAGTTCTTC.

The chain recombines TRBV5-1 with TRBJ1-3; the D is unclear. The V gene's germline CDR1 is SGHRS and CDR2 YFSETQ. V was cut by 0 bases and J by 0 bases, with 7 bases left in between. The length of the CDR3 is 15 residues. The CDR3 DNA sequence: TGCGCCAGCAGCTTGGTTGGGAGCTCTGGAAACACCATATATTTT. Protein sequence: CASSLVGSSGNTIYF.

V usage is TRBV28 and J usage is TRBJ2-7; D remains ambiguous. In germline, CDR1 is MDHEN, CDR2 SYDVKM. CDR3 length: 13 residues. The V end was cut by 6 bases, the J end by 3 bases, with 12 bases between. This CDR3 reads CASSPPDVYEQYF. The CDR3 region has the DNA TGTGCCAGCAGCCCGCCGGACGTCTACGAGCAGTACTTC. The full variable domain, rest sourced from reference TRBV28 and TRBJ2-7, is DVKVTQSSRYLVKRTGEKVFLECVQDMDHENMFWYRQDPGLGLRLIYFSYDVKMKEKGDIPEGYSVSREKKERFSLILESASTNQTSMYLCASSPPDVYEQYFGPGTRLTVT.

The V and J genes are TRBV11-2 and TRBJ2-1; TRBD2 aligns across 11 bases. V gave up 5 bases and J gave up 1 base; unmatched junction bases: 1. CDR1 and CDR2 from the germline V gene are SGHAT and FQNNGV. The CDR3 extends over 15 amino acids. CDR3 in DNA: TGTGCCAGCAGCACTAGCGGGAGATCCTACAATGAGCAGTTCTTC. It encodes CASSTSGRSYNEQFF.

This clonotype turned up a few times. V usage is TRBV27 and J usage is TRBJ2-5; TRBD2 agrees at 10 bases. The J segment lost 5 bases and the V segment lost 6 bases, leaving 12 bases of the junction unmatched. This CDR3 contains 16 residues. Germline CDR1 is MNHEY and CDR2 is SMNVEV (reference sequence). CDR3 in DNA: TGTGCCAGCAGAAGTATAGTAGCGGGAGGCGGTGAGACCCAGTACTTC. Protein product: CASRSIVAGGGETQYF.

This clonotype was counted between two and nine times. J is TRBJ1-1 and V is TRBV19; unclear D gene. V lost 3 bases to trimming and J lost 6 bases, with 14 bases between them. CDR1 is LNHDA, CDR2 SQIVND, per germline (reference sequence). The CDR3 covers 14 residues. The CDR3, as DNA: TGTGCCAGTAGTATTCCGTATCCTGGGGCTGAAGCTTTCTTT. It specifies CASSIPYPGAEAFF.

The rearrangement joins TRBV5-1 to TRBJ2-5; D is possibly TRBD1 or TRBD2 (6 bases each). The ends were cut back, 1 base at V and 3 bases at J, with 16 bases in the middle. Germline V gene data show CDR1 as SGHRS and CDR2 as YFSETQ. The CDR3 contains 16 residues. As DNA, the CDR3 is TGCGCCAGCAGCTTGTATTTGGGGGGCGCAGAAGAGACCCAGTACTTC. Translating it yields CASSLYLGGAEETQYF.